This T cell receptor beta chain was obtained from a study of blood T cell repertoires in COVID-19. At the level of the study: Material from acute and convalescent COVID-19 was sourced from the United States, Italy and Spain.

Clones were sequenced by immunoSEQ multiplex PCR, and TCRdb holds only the in-frame ones, with some missing. The repertoire holds fewer than 200,000 clones, with 79% as singletons. V gave up 5 bases and J gave up 5 bases; unmatched junction bases: 7. This CDR3 is built from 14 residues. In germline, CDR1 is MNHEY, CDR2 SVGAGI. The sequence was collected from a woman aged 55-69 years with COVID-19, enrolled during active disease. The chain couples TRBV6-5 to TRBJ1-2, with 8 bases fitting TRBD1. The sequenced material came from peripheral blood. The CDR3 DNA follows: TGTGCCAGCAGTCTCTACAGGGGGGATTATGGCTACACCTTC. It translates to CASSLYRGDYGYTF.